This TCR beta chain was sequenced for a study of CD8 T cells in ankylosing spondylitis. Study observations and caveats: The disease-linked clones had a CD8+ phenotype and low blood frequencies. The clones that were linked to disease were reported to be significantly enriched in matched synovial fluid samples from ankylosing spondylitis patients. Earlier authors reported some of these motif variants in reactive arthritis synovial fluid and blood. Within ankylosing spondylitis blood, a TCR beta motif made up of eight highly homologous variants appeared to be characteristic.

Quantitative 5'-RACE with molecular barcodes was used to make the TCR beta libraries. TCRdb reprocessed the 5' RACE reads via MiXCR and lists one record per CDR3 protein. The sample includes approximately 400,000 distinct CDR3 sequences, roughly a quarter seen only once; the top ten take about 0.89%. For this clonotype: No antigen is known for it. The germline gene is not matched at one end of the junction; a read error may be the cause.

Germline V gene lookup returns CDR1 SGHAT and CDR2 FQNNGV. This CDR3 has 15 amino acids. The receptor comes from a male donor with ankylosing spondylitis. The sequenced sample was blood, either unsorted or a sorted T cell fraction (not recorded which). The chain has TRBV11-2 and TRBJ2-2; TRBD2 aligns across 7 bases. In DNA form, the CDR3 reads TGTGCCAGCAGCTTACTGAGCGGGAACGCCGGGGAGCTGTTTTTT. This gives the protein CASSLLSGNAGELFF.